Given below is one TCR beta chain in context. The V end lost 2 bases, the J end lost 3 bases, and 13 bases lay between the germline ends. The germline CDR1 and CDR2 sequences are WSHSY and SAAADI. This CDR3 spans 15 amino acids. Study processing details: Estimated nucleated cell counts came from reference gene primer amplification. Measured with immunoSEQ multiplex PCR; TCRdb has only the in-frame clones, and not every one. The V and J calls and clone size were taken over from that table, and D and trimming were inferred from the DNA. The table records some 180,000 clones, about four fifths of them present only once. This entry belongs to a study of blood T cell repertoires in COVID-19. Study overall: Researchers got acute and convalescent COVID-19 samples from the United States, Italy and Spain. The analysed material was cDNA or gDNA that came from T cells, B-cell-depleted T cells, or PBMCs.

The sequenced sample was peripheral blood. This TCR came from a woman aged 70-85 years who had recovered from COVID-19. This chain connects TRBV10-2 to TRBJ1-2, with D uncertain. The CDR3 DNA sequence: TGCGCCAGCAGTGAGATGGCAGGATCACACTATGGCTACACCTTC. This sequence encodes CASSEMAGSHYGYTF.